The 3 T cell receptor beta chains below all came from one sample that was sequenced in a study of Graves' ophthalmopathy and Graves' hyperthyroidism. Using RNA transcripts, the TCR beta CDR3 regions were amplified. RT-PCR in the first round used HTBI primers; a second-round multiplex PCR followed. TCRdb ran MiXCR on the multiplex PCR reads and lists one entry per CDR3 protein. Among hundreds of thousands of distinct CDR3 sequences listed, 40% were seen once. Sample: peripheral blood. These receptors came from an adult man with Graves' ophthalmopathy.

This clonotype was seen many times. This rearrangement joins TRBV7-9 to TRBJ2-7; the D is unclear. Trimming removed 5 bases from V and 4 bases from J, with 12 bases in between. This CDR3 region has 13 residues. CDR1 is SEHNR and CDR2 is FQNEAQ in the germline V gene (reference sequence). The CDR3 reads CASSPPEYYEQYF. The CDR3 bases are TGTGCCAGCAGCCCCCCCGAATATTACGAGCAGTACTTC.

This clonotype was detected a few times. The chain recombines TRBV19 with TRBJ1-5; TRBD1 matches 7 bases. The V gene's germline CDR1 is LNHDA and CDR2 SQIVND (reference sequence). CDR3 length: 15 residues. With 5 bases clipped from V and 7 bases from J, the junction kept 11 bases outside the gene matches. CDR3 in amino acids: CASSFSRTGLQPQHF. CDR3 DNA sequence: TGTGCCAGTAGTTTCTCCCGGACAGGCCTCCAGCCCCAGCATTTT.

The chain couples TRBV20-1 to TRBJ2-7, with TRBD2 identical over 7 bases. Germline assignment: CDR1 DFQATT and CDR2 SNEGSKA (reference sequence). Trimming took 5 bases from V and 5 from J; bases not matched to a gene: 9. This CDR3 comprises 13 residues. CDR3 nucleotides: TGCAGTGCTCGGCCGGGGGGTTGGCACGAGCAGTACTTC. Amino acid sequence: CSARPGGWHEQYF.